This T cell receptor beta chain was identified during a study of CD8+CD57+ T cells in acquired aplastic anemia. Template material for TCR beta VDJ and CDR3 profiling consisted of genomic DNA. In TCRdb, the reads were re-called with MiXCR into one record per CDR3 protein. There are about 160,000 distinct CDR3 sequences in the sample; about 48% occur only once, and about 30% lies in the top ten. Individuals selected for sequencing had exhibited CD8+CD57+ cell expansion on flow cytometry. The V end was cut by 4 bases, the J end by 4 bases, with 11 bases between. CDR3 length: 13 residues. Sequencing used sorted CD4+, CD8+, or CD8+CD57+ T cells (not recorded which) from PBMCs. The receptor was isolated from a human donor with aplastic anemia. The chain employs TRBV12-3 or TRBV12-4 and TRBJ2-7; D may be TRBD1 or TRBD2 (5 bases each). CDR3 bases: TGTGCCAGCAGTTCGGATGGGGGATACGAGCAGTACTTC. Translation gives CASSSDGGYEQYF.